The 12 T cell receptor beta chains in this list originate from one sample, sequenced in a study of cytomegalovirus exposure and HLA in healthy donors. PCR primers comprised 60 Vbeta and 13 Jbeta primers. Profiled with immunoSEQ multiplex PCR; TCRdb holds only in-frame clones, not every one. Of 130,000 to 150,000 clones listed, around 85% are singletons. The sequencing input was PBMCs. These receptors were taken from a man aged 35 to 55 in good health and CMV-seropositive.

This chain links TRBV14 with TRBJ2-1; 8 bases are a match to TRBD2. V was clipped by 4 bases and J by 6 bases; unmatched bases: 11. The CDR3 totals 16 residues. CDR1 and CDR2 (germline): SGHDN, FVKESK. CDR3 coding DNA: TGTGCCAGCAGCCGACTTGGAGCGGGAGAACTCAATGAGCAGTTCTTC. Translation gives CASSRLGAGELNEQFF.

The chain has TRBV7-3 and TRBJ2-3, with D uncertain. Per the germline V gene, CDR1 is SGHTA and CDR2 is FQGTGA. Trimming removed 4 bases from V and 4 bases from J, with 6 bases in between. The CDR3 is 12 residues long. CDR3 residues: CASSSRPDTQYF. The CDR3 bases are TGTGCCAGCAGCTCCCGTCCAGATACGCAGTATTTT.

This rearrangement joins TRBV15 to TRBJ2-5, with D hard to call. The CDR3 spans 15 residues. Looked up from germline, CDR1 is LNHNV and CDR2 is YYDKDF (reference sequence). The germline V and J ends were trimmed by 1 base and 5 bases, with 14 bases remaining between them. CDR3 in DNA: TGTGCCACCAGCAGAGGGTCGGGTGTGCGGGAGACCCAGTACTTC. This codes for CATSRGSGVRETQYF.

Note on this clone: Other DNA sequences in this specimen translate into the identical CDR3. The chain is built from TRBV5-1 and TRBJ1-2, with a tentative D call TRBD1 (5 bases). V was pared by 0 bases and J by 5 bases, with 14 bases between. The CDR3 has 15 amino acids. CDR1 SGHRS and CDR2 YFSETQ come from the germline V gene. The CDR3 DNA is TGCGCCAGCAGCTTGGCAGGGAGGTATGGTTATGGCTACACCTTC. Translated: CASSLAGRYGYGYTF.

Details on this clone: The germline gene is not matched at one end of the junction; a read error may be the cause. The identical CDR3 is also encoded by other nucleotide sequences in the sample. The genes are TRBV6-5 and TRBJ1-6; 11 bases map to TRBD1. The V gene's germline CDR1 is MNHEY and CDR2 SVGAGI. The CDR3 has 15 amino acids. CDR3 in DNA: TGTGCCAGCAGTTACTCTTGGACAGGGGGCTCACCTCTCCACTTT. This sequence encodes CASSYSWTGGSPLHF.

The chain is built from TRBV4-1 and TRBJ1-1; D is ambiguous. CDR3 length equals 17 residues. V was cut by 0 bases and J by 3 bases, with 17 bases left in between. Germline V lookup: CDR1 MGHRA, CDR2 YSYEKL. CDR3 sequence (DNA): TGCGCCAGCAGCCAAGACCCTTTATTTGTCGGGGACACTGAAGCTTTCTTT. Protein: CASSQDPLFVGDTEAFF.

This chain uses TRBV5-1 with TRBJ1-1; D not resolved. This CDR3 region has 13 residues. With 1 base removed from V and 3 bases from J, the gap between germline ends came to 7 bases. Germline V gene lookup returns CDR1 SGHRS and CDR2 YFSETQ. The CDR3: CASSLTQDTEAFF. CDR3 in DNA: TGCGCCAGCAGCTTGACTCAAGACACTGAAGCTTTCTTT.

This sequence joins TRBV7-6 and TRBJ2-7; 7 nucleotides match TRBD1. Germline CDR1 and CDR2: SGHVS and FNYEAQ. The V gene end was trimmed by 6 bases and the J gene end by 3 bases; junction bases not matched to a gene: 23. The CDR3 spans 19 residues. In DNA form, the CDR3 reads TGTGCCAGCAGTCAAGGAGACGGAGCCCGGGACAGATTATACTACGAGCAGTACTTC. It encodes CASSQGDGARDRLYYEQYF.

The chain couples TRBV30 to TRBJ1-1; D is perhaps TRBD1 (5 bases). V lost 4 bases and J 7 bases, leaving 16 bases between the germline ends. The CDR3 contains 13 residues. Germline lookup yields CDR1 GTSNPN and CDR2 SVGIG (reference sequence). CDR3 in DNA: TGTGCCTGGACACCTGGACATACCTTTGAAGCTTTCTTT. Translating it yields CAWTPGHTFEAFF.

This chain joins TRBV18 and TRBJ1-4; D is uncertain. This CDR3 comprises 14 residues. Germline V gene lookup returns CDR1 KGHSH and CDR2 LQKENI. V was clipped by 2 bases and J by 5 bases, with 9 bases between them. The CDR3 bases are TGTGCCAGCTCACCAGGTACGGGAAATGAAAAACTGTTTTTT. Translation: CASSPGTGNEKLFF. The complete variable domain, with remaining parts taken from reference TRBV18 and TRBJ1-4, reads NAGVMQNPRHLVRRRGQEARLRCSPMKGHSHVYWYRQLPEEGLKFMVYLQKENIIDESGMPKERFSAEFPKEGPSILRIQQVVRGDSAAYFCASSPGTGNEKLFFGSGTQLSVL.

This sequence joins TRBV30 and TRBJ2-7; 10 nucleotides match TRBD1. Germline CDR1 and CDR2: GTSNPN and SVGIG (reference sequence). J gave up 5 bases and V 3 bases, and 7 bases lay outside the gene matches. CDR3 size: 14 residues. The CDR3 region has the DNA TGTGCCTGGAGCCCGGGACAGGGGCTCCACGAGCAGTACTTC. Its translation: CAWSPGQGLHEQYF.

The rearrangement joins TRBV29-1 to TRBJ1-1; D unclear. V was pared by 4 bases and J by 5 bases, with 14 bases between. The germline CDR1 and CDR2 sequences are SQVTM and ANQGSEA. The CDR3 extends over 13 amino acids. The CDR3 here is CSVAREKLTEAFF. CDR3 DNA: TGCAGCGTTGCGAGGGAGAAGTTGACTGAAGCTTTCTTT.